This TCR beta chain comes out of a study of CD8 T cells in ankylosing spondylitis. Overall study results and limits: CD8+ by phenotype, disease-linked clones were relatively rare in peripheral blood. There was reportedly significant enrichment of clones that were disease-linked in matched ankylosing spondylitis synovial fluid. A motif in TCR beta, a set of eight or nine highly homologous variants, appeared characteristic of ankylosing spondylitis blood.

Quantitative 5'-RACE with molecular barcodes was used to make the TCR beta libraries. Each CDR3 protein gets one entry after TCRdb re-called the 5' RACE reads with MiXCR. The sample holds about 170,000 distinct CDR3 sequences, about 18% seen once. Details on this clonotype: Its specificity is not known.

The germline V gene has CDR1 DFQATT and CDR2 SNEGSKA (reference sequence). This CDR3 comprises 11 residues. With 5 bases removed from V and 7 bases from J, the gap between germline ends came to 12 bases. The sequenced material came from blood, either unsorted or a sorted T cell fraction (not recorded which). This chain joins TRBV20-1 and TRBJ2-7; D uncertain. The source is a male donor with ankylosing spondylitis or in good health (not recorded which). The CDR3 protein is CSAPRLGEQYF. The CDR3 region has the DNA TGCAGTGCTCCTCGTTTGGGGGAGCAGTACTTC.